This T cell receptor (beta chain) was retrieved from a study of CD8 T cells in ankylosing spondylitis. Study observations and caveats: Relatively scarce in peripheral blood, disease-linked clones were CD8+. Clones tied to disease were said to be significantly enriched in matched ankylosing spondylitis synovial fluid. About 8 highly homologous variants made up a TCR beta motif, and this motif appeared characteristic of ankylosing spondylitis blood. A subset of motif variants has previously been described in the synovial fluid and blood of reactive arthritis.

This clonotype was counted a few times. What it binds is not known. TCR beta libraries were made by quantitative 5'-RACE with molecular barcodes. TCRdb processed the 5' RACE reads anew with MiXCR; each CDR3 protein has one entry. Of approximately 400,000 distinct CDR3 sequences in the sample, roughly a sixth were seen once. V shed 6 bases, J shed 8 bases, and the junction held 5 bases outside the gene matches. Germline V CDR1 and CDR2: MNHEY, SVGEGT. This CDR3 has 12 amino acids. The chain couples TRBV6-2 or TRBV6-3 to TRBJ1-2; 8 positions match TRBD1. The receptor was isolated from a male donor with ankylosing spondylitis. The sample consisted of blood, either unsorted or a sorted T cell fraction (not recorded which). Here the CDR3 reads CASSSGGEGYTF. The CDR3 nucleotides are TGTGCCAGCAGCTCAGGGGGCGAGGGCTACACCTTC.